This TCR beta chain came from a study of cytomegalovirus exposure and HLA in healthy donors (TCRdb year 2017). About the investigation overall: According to an earlier analysis of several hundred of the donors, 150 million to 200 million T cells yielded 95 million to 140 million unique TCR beta sequences and approximately 300 Gb of sequence data. About 280 gigabases of sequencing data and 91 million or so unique TCR sequences made up an early release that covered approximately 620 HLA-typed donors. Of the roughly 400 genotyped donors, approximately 80% fell in the genetic ancestry cluster associated with self-reported Caucasian donors. The study aimed to test whether signatures of past pathogen exposure could be identified by cataloging public T cell receptors. Using immunosequencing, the study profiled T cell repertoires from 500 to 800 subjects and related those repertoires to cytomegalovirus serostatus. In addition to the first cohort of 650 to 750 subjects, a separate validation cohort of some 120 different subjects was used. The study combined high-throughput TCR immunosequencing, statistical association of individual TCRs with disease status, and machine learning to predict cytomegalovirus infection status. A later analysis re-examined previously published TCR beta repertoires from 600 to 700 donors and added high-resolution HLA genotyping to investigate patterns of TCR occurrence. Rather than using new phenotypic data, the later analysis identified candidate immune exposures from TCR beta sequences and from how often those sequences occurred across donors. In an earlier analysis of several hundred of the donors, high-throughput TCR beta sequencing was used to judge whether each TCR beta V gene segment behaved as functional or pseudogenic. Donor age, sex, ethnicity and CMV serostatus were collected together with the repertoire data. In a later genetic analysis, genome-wide SNP genotypes for about 65% of the roughly 700 donors were used, and that subset was treated as a discovery cohort. Every repertoire in the discovery cohort had been generated on one and the same sequencing platform. Both class I and class II loci were covered by HLA typing, at four-digit resolution. Typing coverage varied by locus: roughly 629-640 donors for A, B, C, DRB1 and DQB1; approximately 520 for DQA1; more than 600 for DPA1; approximately 470 for DPB1. Four to six DR-DQ haplotypes were handled as single units for association and clustering because linkage in the cohort was strong. Among roughly 400 genotyped donors of the cohort, an average of roughly 230,000 unique TCR beta nucleotide sequences was sequenced per donor, of which about 18% were non-productive. Broad study findings and their caveats: A further reported finding was that TCR beta sequences accurately predicted the HLA-A and HLA-B alleles for most subjects in the first cohort. A later analysis associated 15,000 to 20,000 TCR beta sequences with specific HLA alleles at a false discovery rate of 0.05. Because some donors lacked HLA typing at each locus, the association tests relied only on the typed subset. Cytomegalovirus status was reported to be diagnosed by the classifier with high specificity and sensitivity in both the original and validation cohorts. An association between a missense DCLRE1C variant and V-gene and J-gene trimming of TCR beta chains was found in a later genetic analysis and replicated in an independent cohort. Only TCR beta chains were sequenced in this cohort, and the absence of alpha or paired-chain data limited detectable features. In a later analysis, several top co-occurrence clusters were reported to appear linked to parvovirus B19, influenza, CMV and Epstein-Barr virus. Most TCR sequences were observed very rarely across donors, whereas some public TCRs were present in many individuals. In a later analysis, HLA-associated TCR beta chains showed more clonal expansion and lower generation probabilities than non-associated chains that were equally common. In a later analysis, most CMV-associated TCR beta chains were found to appear HLA-restricted, with HLA associations seemingly driven largely by CMV exposure. It was suggested by the authors that the approach could potentially be generalized to other disease states and immunological phenotypes. In vitro tests confirmed that a few of the cytomegalovirus-associated TCR beta chains recognize cytomegalovirus antigens. In a later genetic analysis, fewer N-insertions in productive TCRs were reported among donors in an Asian-associated ancestry cluster than the roughly 700-donor mean. Assigning TCR associations to individual alleles was difficult when HLA alleles, especially DR and DQ, strongly co-occurred. The study gave a list of 150 to 200 TCR beta chains associated with cytomegalovirus. Linkage disequilibrium might explain the correlated functional status among segregating V segments, but an unknown experimental factor could not be ruled out. Because counts were too low, seventeen rarely observed V segments, including chromosome 9 orphons, were excluded from the earlier analysis of several hundred of the donors. A cluster of highly shared sequence variants was judged likely to represent a technical artifact of the sequencing pipeline. Broadly in line with IMGT annotations, most TCR beta V segments showed up in productive rearrangements about 87% or about 30% of the time in an earlier analysis of around 600 of the donors. According to a later analysis, TCR association rates differed among HLA loci, with DRB1 alleles showing the most associated TCRs and HLA-C alleles showing the fewest. For the cohort, immune exposure information was limited to CMV serostatus. The presence/absence analyses assumed that sequencing depth was roughly uniform across donors, and that assumption may not be true.

To note about this clone: Its antigen remains unidentified. Base qualities were left out, and no much larger clone turns up one base away.

The library was produced with the immunoSEQ multiplex PCR assay. The multiplex PCR relied on a mix of 60 forward primers for TCR Vbeta segments and 13 reverse primers for TCR Jbeta segments. The CDR3 region of rearranged TCR beta genes was amplified from genomic DNA by a multiplex PCR assay. The Illumina HiSeq System was used to sequence the amplified TCR beta libraries as 87-base-pair reads. The paper's data handling went like this. Across the 500 to 750 repertoires, a later analysis counted tens of millions of unique TCR beta chains, roughly 11 million of which were shared by at least two donors. Raw reads were error-corrected and collapsed into unique sequences with a nearest-neighbor algorithm that merged closely related sequences to remove PCR and sequencing errors. V, D and J gene segments were assigned by aligning CDR3 sequences to IMGT reference sequences. Each retained sequence needed at least a six-nucleotide match to both a V gene segment and a J gene segment. A rearrangement counted as productive if the CDR3 had no stop codons and remained in frame with V and J, and every other rearrangement counted as non-productive. Following IMGT convention, CDR3 was defined as the stretch from the second conserved V-encoded cysteine to the conserved J-encoded phenylalanine. In an earlier analysis of around 640 of the donors, sequences lacking an unambiguous match to a single V gene segment were excluded. In an earlier analysis of several hundred of the donors, V segments were called functional above 56.7% productive rearrangements and were called segregating when the between-donor standard deviation exceeded 5%. A statistical classification framework was developed to diagnose cytomegalovirus status using the catalog of TCR beta chain sequences. In a later analysis, V and J genes were assigned by comparing TCR nucleotide sequences against IMGT/GENE-DB human TR gene sequences. In a later analysis, CDR3 sequences and most-parsimonious VDJ recombination scenarios were assigned using the TCRdist pipeline. In a later analysis, each TCR beta chain was defined by its CDR3 amino acid sequence together with its V-gene family, and reads without a unique V-gene family were excluded. To address suspected cross-contamination and a sequencing artifact, a later analysis removed 592 highly shared, low-generation-probability nucleotide sequences. In a later analysis, a clonal expansion index for each public chain was calculated from normalized within-repertoire ranks of inferred template counts. In a later analysis, generation probabilities were computed with a VDJ recombination model fitted to out-of-frame rearrangements, and the resulting probabilities were checked against IGoR. Hypergeometric tests were used in a later analysis to score TCR-TCR, TCR-HLA and TCR-CMV co-occurrence, with a repertoire-size bias correction applied to the TCR pairs. To estimate false discovery rates, a later analysis permuted the HLA or CMV assignments 20 times. In a later analysis, co-occurring TCRs were grouped with DBSCAN, and TCRdist sequence similarity was added when clustering was performed within HLA-allele-positive subsets. Repertoires with fewer than 30,000 or more than 120,000 public chains were left out of co-occurrence clustering, as were five repertoires with anomalous nucleotide sharing. In TCRdb, the immuneACCESS table is reduced to in-frame sequences with V and J assigned. These tables do not hold every clone; where another copy was compared, an unresolved V gene accounts for under half, and the others remain unexplained. For V, J and clone size, that table is used; D and trimming come from the DNA. This sample gives about 150,000 clones in total; about 64% of them show up just once. Less than 5% of the sample is held by the ten biggest clonotypes.

The cohort was made up of 650 to 700 healthy bone marrow donors. All cohort members were sampled while nominally healthy, although unrecorded immune exposures were likely present. The donor was CMV seronegative and belonged to the group of 380 or so seronegative cohort members. A peripheral blood sample was provided by each donor, and peripheral blood mononuclear cells were used for TCR beta sequencing. The Qiagen DNeasy Blood Extraction Kit was used to extract genomic DNA from the blood cell samples. This receptor was taken from a man aged 60 to 69 in good health and CMV-seronegative. What was sequenced was PBMCs.

The nucleotide sequence is TGTGCCTGGAGTGAACAGGGGGAGGAAGGCTACACCTTC. The encoded protein is CAWSEQGEEGYTF. The V and J segments used are TRBV30 and TRBJ1-2, with TRBD1 identical over 8 junction bases. Compared with germline, V lacks 1 base and J lacks 8 bases; bases without a gene match: 6. Reading the germline V gene (reference sequence) gives CDR1 GTSNPN and CDR2 SVGIG. Including cysteine and phenylalanine, the CDR3 has 13 amino acids. Only the CDR3 portion is preserved as DNA: 39 bases, with reading frame beginning at the first base.